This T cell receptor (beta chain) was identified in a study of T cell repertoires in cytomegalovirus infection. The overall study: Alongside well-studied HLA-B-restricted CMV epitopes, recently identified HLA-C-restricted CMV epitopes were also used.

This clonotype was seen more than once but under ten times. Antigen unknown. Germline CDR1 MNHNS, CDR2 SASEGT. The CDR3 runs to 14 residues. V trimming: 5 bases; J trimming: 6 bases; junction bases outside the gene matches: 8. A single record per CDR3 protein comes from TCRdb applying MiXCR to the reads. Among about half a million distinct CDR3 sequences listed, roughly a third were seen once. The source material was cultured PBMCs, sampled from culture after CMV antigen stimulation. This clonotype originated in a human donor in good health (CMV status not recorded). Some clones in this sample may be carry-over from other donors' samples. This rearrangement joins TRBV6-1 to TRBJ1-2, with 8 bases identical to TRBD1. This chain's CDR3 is CASSLGQGRDGYTF. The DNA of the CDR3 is TGTGCCAGCAGTCTCGGACAGGGCAGGGATGGCTACACCTTC.